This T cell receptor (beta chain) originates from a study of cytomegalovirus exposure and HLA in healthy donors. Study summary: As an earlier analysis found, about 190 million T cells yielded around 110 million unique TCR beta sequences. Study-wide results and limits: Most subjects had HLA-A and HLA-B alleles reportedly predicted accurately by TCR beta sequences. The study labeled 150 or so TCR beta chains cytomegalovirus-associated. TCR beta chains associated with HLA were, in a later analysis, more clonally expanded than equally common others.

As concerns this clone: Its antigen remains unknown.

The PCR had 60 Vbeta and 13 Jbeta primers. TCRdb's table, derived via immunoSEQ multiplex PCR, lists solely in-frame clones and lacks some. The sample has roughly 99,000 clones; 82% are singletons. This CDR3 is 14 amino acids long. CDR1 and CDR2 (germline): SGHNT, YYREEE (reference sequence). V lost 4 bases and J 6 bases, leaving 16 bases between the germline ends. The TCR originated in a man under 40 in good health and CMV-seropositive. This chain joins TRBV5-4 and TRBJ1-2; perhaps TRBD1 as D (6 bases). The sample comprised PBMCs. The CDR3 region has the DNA TGTGCCAGCAGCGGCCAGCAGGGGCGCGATGGCTACACCTTC. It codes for CASSGQQGRDGYTF.